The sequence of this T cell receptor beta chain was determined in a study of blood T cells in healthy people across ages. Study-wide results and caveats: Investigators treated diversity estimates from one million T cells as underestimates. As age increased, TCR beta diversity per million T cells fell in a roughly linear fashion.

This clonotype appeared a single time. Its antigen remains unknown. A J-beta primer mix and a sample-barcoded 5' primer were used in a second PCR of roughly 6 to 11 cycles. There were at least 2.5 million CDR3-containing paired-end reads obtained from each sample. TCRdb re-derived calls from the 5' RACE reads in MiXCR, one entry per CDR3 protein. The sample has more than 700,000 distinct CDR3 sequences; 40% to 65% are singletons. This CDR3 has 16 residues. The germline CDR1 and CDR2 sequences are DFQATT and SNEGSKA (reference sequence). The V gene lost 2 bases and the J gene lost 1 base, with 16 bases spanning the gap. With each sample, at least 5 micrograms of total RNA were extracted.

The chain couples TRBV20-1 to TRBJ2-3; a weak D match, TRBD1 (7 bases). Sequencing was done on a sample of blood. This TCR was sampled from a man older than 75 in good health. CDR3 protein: CSARSQGGRGTDTQYF. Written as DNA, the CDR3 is TGCAGTGCTAGAAGCCAGGGGGGTCGGGGCACAGATACGCAGTATTTT.